Listed here are 19 T cell receptor beta chains from one sample, sequenced in a study of siplizumab effects on memory and regulatory T cells. TCRdb's table, derived via immunoSEQ multiplex PCR, lists solely in-frame clones and lacks some. Of about 100,000 clones in the sample, 85% to 95% are singletons; the top ten hold approximately 1.2%. The source material was non-Treg CD4+ T cells sorted from blood. Receptors were obtained from a human donor in good health.

The chain recombines TRBV7-9 with TRBJ2-5, with 7 bases fitting TRBD2. The CDR3 sequence is 17 residues long. Trimming cost V 1 base and J 5 bases; bases outside gene matches: 13. Germline V gene lookup returns CDR1 SEHNR and CDR2 FQNEAQ (reference sequence). CDR3 coding DNA: TGTGCCAGCAGCTTAGGGAGGACGGGGGAGGGCCGTGAGACCCAGTACTTC. Amino acids: CASSLGRTGEGRETQYF.

Comments on this clone: This same CDR3 is encoded by further DNA sequences in the sample. The V and J genes are TRBV28 and TRBJ1-5; D remains unclear. CDR3 length: 16 amino acids. Trimming removed 2 bases from V and 0 bases from J, with 11 bases in between. Germline lookup yields CDR1 MDHEN and CDR2 SYDVKM. The CDR3, as DNA: TGTGCCAGCAGTTTAGGCCTCTCCTATAGCAATCAGCCCCAGCATTTT. Protein product: CASSLGLSYSNQPQHF.

The count of this clone is one. The chain employs TRBV15 and TRBJ2-5; tentatively, D is TRBD1 (5 bases). The CDR3 extends over 12 amino acids. Germline values: CDR1 LNHNV, CDR2 YYDKDF (reference sequence). Trimming took off 4 bases at V and 5 bases at J, with 8 bases between the two ends. The CDR3 here is CATSTRGETQYF. DNA for the CDR3: TGTGCCACCAGCACAAGGGGTGAGACCCAGTACTTC.

This clone has just one count. The rearrangement links TRBV23-1 to TRBJ2-7; TRBD1 matches 9 bases. TRBV23-1 is treated as an ORF (open reading frame) with a function not yet certain. The junction had 10 bases not matched to a gene; V was cut back by 8 bases and J by 2 bases. The CDR3 length is 15 residues. The DNA for the CDR3 is TGCGCCAGCGGTTGCCGGGACAGGGATCCCTACGAGCAGTACTTC. It encodes CASGCRDRDPYEQYF.

V and J are TRBV30 and TRBJ1-2; a weak D match, TRBD1 (5 bases). The CDR3 is 13 residues long. The V gene lost 4 bases and the J gene lost 4 bases, with 13 bases spanning the gap. Germline loops: CDR1 GTSNPN, CDR2 SVGIG (reference sequence). In nucleotides, the CDR3 is TGTGCCTGGACGCCCGGGGGACTCTATGGCTACACCTTC. Its translation: CAWTPGGLYGYTF.

The chain uses TRBV18 and TRBJ1-5; D call uncertain. This CDR3 spans 13 amino acids. V was pared by 4 bases and J by 4 bases, with 8 bases between. From germline, CDR1 is KGHSH and CDR2 LQKENI. The CDR3 DNA sequence: TGTGCCAGCTCACGTGAAGGGAATCAGCCCCAGCATTTT. Translated, it gives CASSREGNQPQHF. Together with reference TRBV18 and TRBJ1-5, the CDR3 gives the full variable domain: NAGVMQNPRHLVRRRGQEARLRCSPMKGHSHVYWYRQLPEEGLKFMVYLQKENIIDESGMPKERFSAEFPKEGPSILRIQQVVRGDSAAYFCASSREGNQPQHFGDGTRLSIL.

The chain combines TRBV5-1 with TRBJ1-1, with D possibly being TRBD1 (5 bases). CDR1 and CDR2 (germline): SGHRS, YFSETQ. The ends were cut back, 5 bases at V and 1 base at J, with 18 bases in the middle. The CDR3 has 16 residues. The chain's CDR3 is CASSRGIRARNTEAFF. The DNA for the CDR3 is TGCGCCAGCAGTCGGGGTATCAGGGCAAGGAACACTGAAGCTTTCTTT.

This chain links TRBV19 with TRBJ2-5; D may be TRBD1 or TRBD2 (5 bases each). Trimming pared 7 bases from V and 4 bases from J, leaving 16 bases between. This CDR3 has 14 residues. Per germline, CDR1 LNHDA and CDR2 SQIVND (reference sequence). CDR3 bases: TGTGCCAGTAACACCGACCCGAGGGGAGAGACCCAGTACTTC. It translates to CASNTDPRGETQYF.

The chain joins TRBV28 to TRBJ1-2; D uncertain. The V end was cut by 7 bases, the J end by 6 bases, with 15 bases between. The CDR3 covers 13 residues. Germline values: CDR1 MDHEN, CDR2 SYDVKM. In DNA, the CDR3 is TGTGCCAGCACCCCGGCGGGTCGTGATGGCTACACCTTC. Protein sequence: CASTPAGRDGYTF.

The CDR3 DNA sequence: TGTGCCAGCAGTTTAGGGTTGCCGCGGGAGTTCTACGAGCAGTACTTC. Translating gives CASSLGLPREFYEQYF. The chain carries TRBV28 and TRBJ2-7; 7 bases agree with TRBD2. Germline CDR1 MDHEN, CDR2 SYDVKM. The CDR3 loop spans 16 amino acids. Trimming at V came to 2 bases and at J to 3 bases, leaving 10 bases not matched to a gene.

The genes are TRBV7-9 and TRBJ2-2; D call uncertain. CDR3 length equals 14 residues. Trimming left V 8 bases short and J 0 bases short, with 10 bases between. Per germline, CDR1 SEHNR and CDR2 FQNEAQ (reference sequence). The CDR3 nucleotides are TGTGCCAGCGAAAAGGATGCGAACACCGGGGAGCTGTTTTTT. Protein sequence: CASEKDANTGELFF.

The chain joins TRBV21-1 to TRBJ1-1. TRBV21-1 is flagged as a pseudogene. The CDR3 runs 13 residues. The CDR3 loop reads CARGEGPHMRAFF. Here the CDR3 DNA reads TGTGCCAGGGGGGAGGGGCCACATATGAGAGCTTTCTTT.

For the CDR3, the DNA is TGTGCCAGCAGTGAATCGGTAGCCAAAAACATTCAGTACTTC. Translation: CASSESVAKNIQYF. The chain combines TRBV25-1 with TRBJ2-4; no reliable D call. Trimming took 1 base from V and 0 from J, leaving 4 bases between them. The CDR3 totals 14 residues. Germline CDR1 reads MGHDK; CDR2 reads SYGVNS.

The chain uses TRBV6-4 and TRBJ2-1; 8 nucleotides line up with TRBD1. This CDR3 contains 13 residues. Germline V lookup: CDR1 MRHNA, CDR2 SNTAGT. V was clipped by 10 bases and J by 5 bases; unmatched bases: 7. CDR3 region: CATSDRAHNEQFF. The CDR3 bases are TGTGCCACTTCGGACAGGGCCCACAATGAGCAGTTCTTC.

The J gene is TRBJ2-6, the V gene TRBV11-2; D not certain. V was pared by 1 base and J by 4 bases, with 17 bases between. The germline V gene encodes CDR1 SGHAT and CDR2 FQNNGV. This CDR3 spans 18 amino acids. The CDR3 DNA sequence: TGTGCCAGCAGCTTAGGTAAATCTGGTGTTTCGGGGGCCAACGTCCTGACTTTC. Residues: CASSLGKSGVSGANVLTF.

The CDR3 DNA is TGTGCCAGCTCACCGCGTCTAGCGGGAGAGGCGAGCGGTGAGCAGTTCTTC. Its protein product is CASSPRLAGEASGEQFF. V gene TRBV18 combines with J gene TRBJ2-1; 10 nucleotides align to TRBD2. The V segment lost 3 bases and the J segment 9 bases; nucleotides outside the gene matches: 14. Germline V gene sequence: CDR1 KGHSH, CDR2 LQKENI. CDR3 length: 17 residues.

The rearrangement uses TRBV9 and TRBJ2-1; D is unresolved. CDR1 and CDR2 (germline): SGDLS, YYNGEE. Trimming cost V 4 bases and J 8 bases, with 22 bases left between them. This CDR3 is 16 amino acids long. CDR3 sequence: CASSLAASTSGYEQFF. CDR3 nucleotide sequence: TGTGCCAGCAGCCTTGCAGCTTCGACCTCAGGATATGAGCAGTTCTTC. Combining the CDR3 with reference TRBV9 and TRBJ2-1 gives the whole variable domain DSGVTQTPKHLITATGQRVTLRCSPRSGDLSVYWYQQSLDQGLQFLIQYYNGEERAKGNILERFSAQQFPDLHSELNLSSLELGDSALYFCASSLAASTSGYEQFFGPGTRLTVL.

CDR3 DNA sequence: TGTGCCACGGGCGGGAGGGCGTACACAGATACGCAGTATTTT. Residues: CATGGRAYTDTQYF. V is TRBV15 and J is TRBJ2-3, with TRBD2 matching 9 bases. V was pared by 9 bases and J by 2 bases, with 6 bases of the junction left unmatched. Germline CDR1 LNHNV, CDR2 YYDKDF (reference sequence). The CDR3 runs to 14 residues.

This chain uses TRBV10-2 with TRBJ1-5; the D gene is possibly TRBD1 (6 bases). The V end was cut by 6 bases, the J end by 0 bases, with 12 bases between. The CDR3 contains 15 residues. The germline gives CDR1 WSHSY, CDR2 SAAADI. The CDR3 DNA reads TGCGCCAGCAGGGACCGACAGGATAGCAATCAGCCCCAGCATTTT. It encodes CASRDRQDSNQPQHF.